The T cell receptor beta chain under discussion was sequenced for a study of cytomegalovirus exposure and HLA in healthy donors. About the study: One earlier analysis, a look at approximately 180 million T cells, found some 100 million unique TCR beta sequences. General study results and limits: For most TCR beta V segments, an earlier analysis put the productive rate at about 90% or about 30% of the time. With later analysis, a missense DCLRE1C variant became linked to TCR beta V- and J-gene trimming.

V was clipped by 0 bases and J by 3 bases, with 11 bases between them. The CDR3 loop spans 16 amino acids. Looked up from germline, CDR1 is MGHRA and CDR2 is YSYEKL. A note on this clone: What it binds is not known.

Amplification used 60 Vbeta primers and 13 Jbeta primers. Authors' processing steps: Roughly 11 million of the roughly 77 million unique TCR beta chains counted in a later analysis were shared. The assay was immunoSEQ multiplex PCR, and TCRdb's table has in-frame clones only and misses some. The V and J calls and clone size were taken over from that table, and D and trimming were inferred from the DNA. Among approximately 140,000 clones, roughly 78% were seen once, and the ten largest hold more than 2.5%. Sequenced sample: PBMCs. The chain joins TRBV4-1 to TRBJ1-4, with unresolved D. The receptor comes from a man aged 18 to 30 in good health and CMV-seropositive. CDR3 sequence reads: CASSQDPAASNEKLFF. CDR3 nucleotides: TGCGCCAGCAGCCAAGATCCCGCGGCCTCTAATGAAAAACTGTTTTTT.